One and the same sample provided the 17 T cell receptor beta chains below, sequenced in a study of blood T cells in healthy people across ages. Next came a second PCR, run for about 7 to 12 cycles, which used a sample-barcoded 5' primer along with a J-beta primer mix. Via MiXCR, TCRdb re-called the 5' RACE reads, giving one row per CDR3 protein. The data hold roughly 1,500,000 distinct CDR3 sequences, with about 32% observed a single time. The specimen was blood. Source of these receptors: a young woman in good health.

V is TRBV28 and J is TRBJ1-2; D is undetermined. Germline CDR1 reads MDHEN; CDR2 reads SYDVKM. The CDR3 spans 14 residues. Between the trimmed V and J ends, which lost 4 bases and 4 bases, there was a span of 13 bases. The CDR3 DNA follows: TGTGCCAGCAGTTCCTCCGGGAAACCCTATGGCTACACCTTC. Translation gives CASSSSGKPYGYTF.

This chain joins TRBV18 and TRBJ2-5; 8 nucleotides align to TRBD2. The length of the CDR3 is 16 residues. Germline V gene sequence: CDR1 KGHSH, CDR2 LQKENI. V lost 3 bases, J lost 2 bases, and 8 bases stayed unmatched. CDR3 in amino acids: CASSPRASGPQETQYF. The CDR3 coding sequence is TGTGCCAGCTCACCTCGGGCTAGCGGGCCACAAGAGACCCAGTACTTC.

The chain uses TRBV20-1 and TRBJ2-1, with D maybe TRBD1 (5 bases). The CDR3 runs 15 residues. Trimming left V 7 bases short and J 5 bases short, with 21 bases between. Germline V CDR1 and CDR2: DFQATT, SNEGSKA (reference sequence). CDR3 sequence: CSGYKNKGRDNEQFF. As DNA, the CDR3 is TGCAGTGGGTATAAGAACAAGGGGCGCGACAATGAGCAGTTCTTC.

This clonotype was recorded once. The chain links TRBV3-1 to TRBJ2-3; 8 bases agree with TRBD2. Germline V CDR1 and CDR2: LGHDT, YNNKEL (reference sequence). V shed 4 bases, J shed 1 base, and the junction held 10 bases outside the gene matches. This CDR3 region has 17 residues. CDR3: CASSPGPISGGTDTQYF. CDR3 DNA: TGTGCCAGCAGCCCTGGGCCCATTAGCGGGGGCACAGATACGCAGTATTTT.

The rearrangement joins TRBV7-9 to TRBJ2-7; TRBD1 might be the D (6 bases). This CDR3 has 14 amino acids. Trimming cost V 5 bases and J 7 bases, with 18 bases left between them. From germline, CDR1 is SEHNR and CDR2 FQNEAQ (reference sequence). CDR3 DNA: TGTGCCAGCAGCCTCAGGGGACCGGGTGGAGAGCAGTACTTC. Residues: CASSLRGPGGEQYF.

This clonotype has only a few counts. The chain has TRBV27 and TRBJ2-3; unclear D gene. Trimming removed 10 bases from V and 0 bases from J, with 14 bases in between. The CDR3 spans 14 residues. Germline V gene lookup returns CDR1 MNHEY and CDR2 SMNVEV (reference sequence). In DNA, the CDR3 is TGTGCCATCCGTCCCCCTGACAGCACAGATACGCAGTATTTT. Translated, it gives CAIRPPDSTDTQYF.

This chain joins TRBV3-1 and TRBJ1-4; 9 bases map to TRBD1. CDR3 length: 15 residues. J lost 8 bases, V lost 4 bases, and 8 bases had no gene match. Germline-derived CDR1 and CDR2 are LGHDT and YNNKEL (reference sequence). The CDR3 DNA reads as TGTGCCAGCAGCCCTCTCCGACAGGGGGAAGAAAAACTGTTTTTT. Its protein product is CASSPLRQGEEKLFF.

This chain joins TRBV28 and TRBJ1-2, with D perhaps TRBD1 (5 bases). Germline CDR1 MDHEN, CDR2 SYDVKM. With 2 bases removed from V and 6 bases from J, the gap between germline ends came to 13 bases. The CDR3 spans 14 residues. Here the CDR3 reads CASSLPRDGDGYTF. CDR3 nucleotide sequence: TGTGCCAGCAGTTTACCCAGGGATGGCGATGGCTACACCTTC.

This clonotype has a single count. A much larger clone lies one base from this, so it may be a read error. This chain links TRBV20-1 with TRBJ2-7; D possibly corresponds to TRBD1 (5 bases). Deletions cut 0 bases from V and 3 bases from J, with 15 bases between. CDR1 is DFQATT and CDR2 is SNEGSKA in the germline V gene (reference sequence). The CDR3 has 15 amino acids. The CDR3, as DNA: TGCAGTGCTAGAGAGTGCCAGGGTATAAGCTACGAGCAGTACTTC. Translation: CSARECQGISYEQYF.

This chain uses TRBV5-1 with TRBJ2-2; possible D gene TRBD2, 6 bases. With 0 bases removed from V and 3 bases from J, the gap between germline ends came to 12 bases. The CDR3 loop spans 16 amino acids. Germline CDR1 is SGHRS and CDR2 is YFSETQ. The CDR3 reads CASSLGAGQYTGELFF. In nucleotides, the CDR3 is TGCGCCAGCAGCTTGGGTGCGGGGCAGTACACCGGGGAGCTGTTTTTT. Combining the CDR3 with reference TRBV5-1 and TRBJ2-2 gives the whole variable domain KAGVTQTPRYLIKTRGQQVTLSCSPISGHRSVSWYQQTPGQGLQFLFEYFSETQRNKGNFPGRFSGRQFSNSRSEMNVSTLELGDSALYLCASSLGAGQYTGELFFGEGSRLTVL.

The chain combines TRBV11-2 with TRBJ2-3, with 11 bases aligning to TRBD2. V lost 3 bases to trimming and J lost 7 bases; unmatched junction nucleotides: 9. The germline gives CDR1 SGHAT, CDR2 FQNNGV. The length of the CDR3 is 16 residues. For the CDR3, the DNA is TGTGCCAGCAGCTTCGGGCTAGCGGGAGGATTGAATACGCAGTATTTT. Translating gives CASSFGLAGGLNTQYF. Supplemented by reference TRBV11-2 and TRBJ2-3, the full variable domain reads EAGVAQSPRYKIIEKRQSVAFWCNPISGHATLYWYQQILGQGPKLLIQFQNNGVVDDSQLPKDRFSAERLKGVDSTLKIQPAKLEDSAVYLCASSFGLAGGLNTQYFGPGTRLTVL.

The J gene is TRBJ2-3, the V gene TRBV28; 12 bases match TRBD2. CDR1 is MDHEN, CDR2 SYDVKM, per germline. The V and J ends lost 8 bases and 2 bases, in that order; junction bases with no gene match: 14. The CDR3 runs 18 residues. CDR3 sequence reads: CASPTSGSRTHHTDTQYF. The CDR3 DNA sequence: TGTGCCAGCCCGACTAGCGGGAGCAGGACCCACCACACAGATACGCAGTATTTT.

CDR3 region: CASSPPDIIGQPQHF. The CDR3 nucleotides read TGTGCCAGCAGCCCTCCGGACATTATTGGTCAGCCCCAGCATTTT. This chain joins TRBV7-9 and TRBJ1-5, with D possibly TRBD1 on 5 matching bases. Germline lookup yields CDR1 SEHNR and CDR2 FQNEAQ (reference sequence). V was clipped by 5 bases and J by 6 bases, with 17 bases between them. The CDR3 covers 15 residues.

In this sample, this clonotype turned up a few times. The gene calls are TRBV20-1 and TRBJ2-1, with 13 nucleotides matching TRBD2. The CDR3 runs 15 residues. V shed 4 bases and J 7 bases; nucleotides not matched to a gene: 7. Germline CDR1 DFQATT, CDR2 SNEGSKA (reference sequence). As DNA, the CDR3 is TGCAGTGCTATACTAGCGGGGGGGCTTTTGAATGAGCAGTTCTTC. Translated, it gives CSAILAGGLLNEQFF.

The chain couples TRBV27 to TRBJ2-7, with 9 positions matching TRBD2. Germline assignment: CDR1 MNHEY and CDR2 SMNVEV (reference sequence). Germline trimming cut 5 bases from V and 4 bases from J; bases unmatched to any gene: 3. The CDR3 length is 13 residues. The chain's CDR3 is CASSSGGHYEQYF. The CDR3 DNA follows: TGTGCCAGCAGTAGCGGGGGGCATTACGAGCAGTACTTC.

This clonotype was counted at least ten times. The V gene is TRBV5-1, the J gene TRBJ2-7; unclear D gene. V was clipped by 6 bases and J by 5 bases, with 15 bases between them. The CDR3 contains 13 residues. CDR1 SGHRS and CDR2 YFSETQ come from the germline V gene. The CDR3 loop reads CASNMGIAHEQYF. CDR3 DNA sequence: TGCGCCAGCAATATGGGAATCGCCCACGAGCAGTACTTC.

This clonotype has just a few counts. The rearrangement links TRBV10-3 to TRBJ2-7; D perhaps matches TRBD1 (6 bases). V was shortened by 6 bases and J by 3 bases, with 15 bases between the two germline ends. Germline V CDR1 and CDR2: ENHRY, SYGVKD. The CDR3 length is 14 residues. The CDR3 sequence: CAIRDTGTSYEQYF. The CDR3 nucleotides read TGTGCCATCAGAGATACCGGGACAAGCTACGAGCAGTACTTC.